This T cell receptor (beta chain) was documented in a study of naive and memory T cell subsets. Both TRBC1 and TRBC2 were covered by a beta constant-region primer of two equimolar oligonucleotides. MiXCR, applied by TCRdb to the UMI-ligation and nested PCR reads, yields one record per CDR3 protein. This sample has about 85,000 distinct CDR3 sequences, with about an eighth found just once. In this sample, this clonotype turned up a few times. The length of the CDR3 is 16 residues. Separate alpha and beta amplification began at the second PCR step. Sequenced sample: central memory CD4+ T cells from blood. The receptor was isolated from a human donor in good health. The V and J genes are TRBV12-2 and TRBJ1-1. TRBV12-2 is recorded as a pseudogene. CDR3 nucleotide sequence: TGTGCAAGTCGCTCCGGCGGGCCCTTACTAAACACTGAAGCTTTCTTT. Its translation is CASRSGGPLLNTEAFF.